This T cell receptor (beta chain) was retrieved from a study of blood T cell repertoires in COVID-19. Study details: There were acute and convalescent COVID-19 samples, and they came from the United States, Italy and Spain. Sample material is recorded as cDNA or gDNA derived from T cells, B-cell-depleted T cells, or PBMCs.

The CDR3 is 14 residues long. The germline V gene encodes CDR1 WSHSY and CDR2 SAAADI. The V gene end was trimmed by 4 bases and the J gene end by 3 bases; junction bases not matched to a gene: 2. Per the study methods: The authors estimated nucleated cell counts from reference gene primer amplification. Clones were sequenced by immunoSEQ multiplex PCR, and TCRdb holds only the in-frame ones, with some missing. V and J calls and clone size come straight from that table; D and trimming were deduced from the DNA. The profile shows around 190,000 clones, roughly 84% of them singletons. V and J are TRBV10-2 and TRBJ2-7, with 11 bases lining up with TRBD2. This sequence was found in a human donor in a cohort sampled during active COVID-19. Sequenced sample: peripheral blood. The CDR3 region has the DNA TGCGCCAGCAGTGCTAGCGGGAGGAACTACGAGCAGTACTTC. Translating it yields CASSASGRNYEQYF.